The TCR beta chain described here comes from a study of blood T cell repertoires in COVID-19. CDR1 and CDR2 from the germline V gene are KGHSH and LQKENI. V trimming: 3 bases; J trimming: 0 bases; junction bases outside the gene matches: 11. The CDR3 has 19 residues. Profiled with immunoSEQ multiplex PCR; TCRdb holds only in-frame clones, not every one. Among approximately 200,000 clones listed, about 81% were seen once. This clone was seen once. Sequenced sample: peripheral blood. V gene TRBV18 combines with J gene TRBJ2-4; TRBD1 aligns across 10 bases. The sequence came from a woman older than 75 with COVID-19, enrolled during active disease. The chain's CDR3 is CASSPPGTGDNIAKNIQYF. As DNA, the CDR3 is TGTGCCAGCTCACCCCCCGGGACAGGGGATAATATAGCCAAAAACATTCAGTACTTC.